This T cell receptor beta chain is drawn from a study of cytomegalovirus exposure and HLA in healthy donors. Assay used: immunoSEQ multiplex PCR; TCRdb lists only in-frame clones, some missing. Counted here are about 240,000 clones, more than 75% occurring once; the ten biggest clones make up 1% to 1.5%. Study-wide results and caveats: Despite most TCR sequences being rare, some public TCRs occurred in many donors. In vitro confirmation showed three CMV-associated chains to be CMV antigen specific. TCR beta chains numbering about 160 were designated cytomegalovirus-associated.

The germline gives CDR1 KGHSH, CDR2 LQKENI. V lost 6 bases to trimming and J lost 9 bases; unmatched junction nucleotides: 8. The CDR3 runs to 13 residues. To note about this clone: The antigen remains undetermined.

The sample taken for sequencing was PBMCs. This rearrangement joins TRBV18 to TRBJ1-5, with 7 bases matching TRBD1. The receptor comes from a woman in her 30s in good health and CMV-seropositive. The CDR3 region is CASSPDRVWPQHF. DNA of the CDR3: TGTGCCAGCTCCCCCGACAGGGTATGGCCCCAGCATTTT.